This T cell receptor beta chain is drawn from a study of cytomegalovirus exposure and HLA in healthy donors. CDR1 and CDR2 from the germline V gene are MDHEN and SYDVKM. J lost 5 bases, V lost 2 bases, and 6 bases had no gene match. The CDR3 has 15 residues. Use of 60 Vbeta and 13 Jbeta primers characterized the PCR. This table comes from immunoSEQ multiplex PCR, and its TCRdb copy is limited to in-frame clones, with some not included. The table lists about 140,000 clones, 70% to 85% of them singletons. The receptor comes from a woman aged 40 to 50 in good health and CMV-seronegative. The chain carries TRBV28 and TRBJ2-1, with 7 positions matching TRBD2. The sample was PBMCs. CDR3 sequence reads: CASSLGAGLDNEQFF. CDR3 in DNA: TGTGCCAGCAGTTTAGGAGCGGGGCTGGACAATGAGCAGTTCTTC. The full variable domain, in which reference TRBV28 and TRBJ2-1 provide the parts outside the CDR3, is DVKVTQSSRYLVKRTGEKVFLECVQDMDHENMFWYRQDPGLGLRLIYFSYDVKMKEKGDIPEGYSVSREKKERFSLILESASTNQTSMYLCASSLGAGLDNEQFFGPGTRLTVL.